This T cell receptor beta chain was identified in a study of cytomegalovirus exposure and HLA in healthy donors. Overall study results and limits: In vitro confirmation showed three CMV-associated chains to be CMV antigen specific.

Germline V gene sequence: CDR1 SGHRS, CDR2 YFSETQ. This CDR3 region has 12 residues. V was pared by 0 bases and J by 4 bases, with 5 bases between. Separate from the approximately 670-subject first cohort was the approximately 130-subject validation cohort, to which the donors belonged. TCRdb keeps only in-frame clones here, not all; method: immunoSEQ multiplex PCR. Here the sample spans about 220,000 clones, just over 90% being singletons. Note on this clone: The antigen is not known.

This chain links TRBV5-1 with TRBJ2-7, with unresolved D. The sample was PBMCs. The sequence came from a woman between 18 and 29 years old in good health and CMV-seronegative. Here the CDR3 DNA reads TGCGCCAGCAGCTTGGAACTTTACGAGCAGTACTTC. Amino acids: CASSLELYEQYF.